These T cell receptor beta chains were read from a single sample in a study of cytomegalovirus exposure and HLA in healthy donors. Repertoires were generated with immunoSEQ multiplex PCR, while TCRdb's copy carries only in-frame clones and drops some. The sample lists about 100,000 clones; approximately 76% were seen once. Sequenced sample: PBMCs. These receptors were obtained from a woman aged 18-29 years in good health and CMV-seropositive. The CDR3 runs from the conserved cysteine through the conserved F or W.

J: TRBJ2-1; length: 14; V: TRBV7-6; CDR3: CASSLLGGSNEQFF
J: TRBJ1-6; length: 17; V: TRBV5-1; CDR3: CASSLYGGGDNNSPLHF
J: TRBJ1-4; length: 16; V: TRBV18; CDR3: CASSRTLPSTNEKLFF
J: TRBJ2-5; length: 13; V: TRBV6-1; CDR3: CASDRVRQETQYF
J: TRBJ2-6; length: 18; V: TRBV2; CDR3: CASSERLAGASGANVLTF
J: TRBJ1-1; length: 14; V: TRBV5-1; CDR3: CASSPGTGDTEAFF
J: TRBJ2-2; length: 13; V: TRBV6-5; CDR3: CASSYSAGRELFF
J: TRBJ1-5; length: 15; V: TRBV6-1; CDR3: CASSPQTGNYQPQHF
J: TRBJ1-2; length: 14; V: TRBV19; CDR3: CASSNAGGGYGYTF
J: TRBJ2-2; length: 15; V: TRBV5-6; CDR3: CASSLGSYNTGELFF